One sample yielded the 30 T cell receptor beta chains listed below, sequenced in a study of the immune and genomic landscape of osteosarcoma. The data were produced by immunoSEQ multiplex PCR, yet TCRdb's version contains in-frame clones alone and is incomplete. The repertoire holds approximately 410 clones, with 83% as singletons. Sequenced sample: tumor tissue from a local recurrence in the humerus. The receptors originated from a woman aged 18-35 years with osteosarcoma.

This clone appeared a few times. This chain uses TRBV7-9 with TRBJ1-1; 7 nucleotides align to TRBD1. V was pared by 5 bases and J by 4 bases, with 4 bases of the junction left unmatched. The CDR3 length is 13 residues. From germline, CDR1 is SEHNR and CDR2 FQNEAQ (reference sequence). The CDR3 reads CASSLGQPTEAFF. As DNA, the CDR3 is TGTGCCAGCAGCCTGGGACAGCCCACTGAAGCTTTCTTT. The variable domain in full, completed from reference TRBV7-9 and TRBJ1-1, reads DTGVSQNPRHKITKRGQNVTFRCDPISEHNRLYWYRQTLGQGPEFLTYFQNEAQLEKSRLLSDRFSAERPKGSFSTLEIQRTEQGDSAMYLCASSLGQPTEAFFGQGTRLTVV.

This CDR3 reads CASPRRSGGEETQYF. CDR3 DNA: TGCGCCAGCCCCCGCAGGAGCGGGGGGGAAGAGACCCAGTACTTC. This sequence joins TRBV4-1 and TRBJ2-5; the match to TRBD2 covers 10 bases. The CDR3 is 15 amino acids. V lost 8 bases, J lost 3 bases, and 9 bases stayed unmatched. Germline CDR1 is MGHRA and CDR2 is YSYEKL.

The V and J genes are TRBV28 and TRBJ2-3; TRBD2 aligns across 8 bases. V dropped 6 bases and J dropped 2; count of bases not matched to a gene: 10. The CDR3 consists of 16 residues. Germline CDR1 and CDR2: MDHEN and SYDVKM. CDR3 nucleotides: TGTGCCAGCAGCCCGGGGCGAGCGGGGGACACAGATACGCAGTATTTT. This codes for CASSPGRAGDTDTQYF.

The genes are TRBV9 and TRBJ1-3; possibly TRBD1 for D (5 bases). The CDR3 is 17 residues long. Looked up from germline, CDR1 is SGDLS and CDR2 is YYNGEE. Trimming stripped 2 bases from V and 0 bases from J, with 15 bases between. CDR3 region: CASSVNDGGVSGNTIYF. CDR3 bases: TGTGCCAGCAGCGTCAACGATGGGGGGGTCTCTGGAAACACCATATATTTT.

V usage is TRBV2 and J usage is TRBJ1-5, with D unclear. This CDR3 comprises 15 residues. CDR1 is SNHLY and CDR2 is FYNNEI in the germline V gene. V was clipped by 4 bases and J by 0 bases, with 10 bases between them. The CDR3, as DNA: TGTGCCAGCAGTGGGGCAGGCTATAGCAATCAGCCCCAGCATTTT. It yields the protein CASSGAGYSNQPQHF.

The chain links TRBV27 to TRBJ2-6; D is unclear. This CDR3 has 13 amino acids. Trimming removed 4 bases from V and 0 bases from J, with 1 base in between. Germline lookup yields CDR1 MNHEY and CDR2 SMNVEV (reference sequence). This CDR3 reads CASSSSGANVLTF. The CDR3 coding sequence is TGTGCCAGCAGTTCCTCTGGGGCCAACGTCCTGACTTTC. Drawing the rest from reference TRBV27 and TRBJ2-6, the complete variable domain is EAQVTQNPRYLITVTGKKLTVTCSQNMNHEYMSWYRQDPGLGLRQIYYSMNVEVTDKGDVPEGYKVSRKEKRNFPLILESPSPNQTSLYFCASSSSGANVLTFGAGSRLTVL.

This clone was detected only a few times. The chain carries TRBV15 and TRBJ2-3; D gene uncertain. Trimming left V 0 bases short and J 4 bases short, with 14 bases between. CDR1 and CDR2 (germline): LNHNV, YYDKDF (reference sequence). The length of the CDR3 is 16 residues. The CDR3 nucleotides are TGTGCCACCAGCAGAGATTCCCTAACGCTAGCAGATACGCAGTATTTT. It encodes CATSRDSLTLADTQYF.

The chain links TRBV30 to TRBJ2-1; possibly TRBD2 for D (5 bases). CDR3 length: 14 residues. The germline V gene has CDR1 GTSNPN and CDR2 SVGIG (reference sequence). The germline V and J ends were trimmed by 1 base and 1 base, with 8 bases remaining between them. CDR3 region: CAWSEERSYNEQFF. The CDR3 nucleotides read TGTGCCTGGAGTGAAGAGCGGTCCTACAATGAGCAGTTCTTC.

The V and J genes are TRBV6-5 and TRBJ1-6, with D unclear. The germline CDR1 and CDR2 sequences are MNHEY and SVGAGI. The CDR3 sequence is 15 residues long. The ends were cut back, 5 bases at V and 7 bases at J, with 15 bases in the middle. The CDR3: CASSASGSTNSPLHF. CDR3 DNA sequence: TGTGCCAGCAGTGCATCCGGGTCCACAAATTCACCCCTCCACTTT.

The chain recombines TRBV7-2 with TRBJ2-5, with TRBD2 matching 15 bases. The CDR3 has 17 residues. Germline V gene data show CDR1 as SGHTA and CDR2 as FQGNSA. The trim removed 6 bases at V and 5 bases at J, leaving 10 bases unmatched. The DNA of the CDR3 is TGTGCCAGCAGGGAACCGGGACTAGCGGGAGGAGGGGAGACCCAGTACTTC. Translated: CASREPGLAGGGETQYF.

This CDR3 is CASSTGYSSPLHF. CDR3 DNA: TGTGCCAGCAGCACAGGGTACAGTTCACCCCTCCACTTT. The chain uses TRBV7-8 and TRBJ1-6, with a tentative D call TRBD1 (6 bases). V lost 5 bases, J lost 9 bases, and 11 bases lay in between. Germline V gene lookup returns CDR1 SGHVS and CDR2 FQNEAQ. The CDR3 covers 13 residues.

The chain combines TRBV19 with TRBJ2-1; possible D gene TRBD1, 6 bases. The CDR3 has 18 residues. The V gene's germline CDR1 is LNHDA and CDR2 SQIVND (reference sequence). V was clipped by 1 base and J by 5 bases, with 21 bases between them. The CDR3 loop is CASSIGPQQGPGNNEQFF. CDR3 DNA: TGTGCCAGTAGTATAGGGCCTCAACAGGGCCCGGGAAACAATGAGCAGTTCTTC.

The V call is TRBV19, the J call TRBJ1-1; 7 positions match TRBD1. Germline V CDR1 and CDR2: LNHDA, SQIVND (reference sequence). This CDR3 has 12 residues. V dropped 6 bases and J dropped 5; count of bases not matched to a gene: 3. The CDR3 coding sequence is TGTGCCAGTAGGACAGGGAATACTGAAGCTTTCTTT. It specifies CASRTGNTEAFF.

This clone has only a few counts. The gene calls are TRBV6-1 and TRBJ1-5; a possible D gene is TRBD1 (6 bases). The germline CDR1 and CDR2 sequences are MNHNS and SASEGT. The CDR3 sequence is 15 residues long. Deletions cut 4 bases from V and 0 bases from J, with 10 bases between. The CDR3, as DNA: TGTGCCAGCAGTGGGACAGTCAATAGCAATCAGCCCCAGCATTTT. This sequence encodes CASSGTVNSNQPQHF.

Comment on this clone: Because it lacks the conserved phenylalanine or tryptophan at the end, this CDR3 is likely a read error. The DNA is left out, because the CDR3 cannot be placed on it with certainty; the CDR3 is given as TCRdb lists it. The CDR3: CASSGLPPLPGLAVDVI. V gene TRBV2 combines with J gene TRBJ2-3; the table's D call, TRBD2, was not checked against the DNA. Germline V gene sequence: CDR1 SNHLY, CDR2 FYNNEI. The CDR3 has 17 amino acids, counting both end residues.

The chain combines TRBV7-2 with TRBJ1-5; 8 nucleotides line up with TRBD1. Germline trimming cut 1 base from V and 6 bases from J; bases unmatched to any gene: 8. This CDR3 contains 16 residues. The germline gives CDR1 SGHTA, CDR2 FQGNSA. The CDR3 sequence: CASSLGGQGAIQPQHF. DNA for the CDR3: TGTGCCAGCAGCTTAGGAGGGCAGGGGGCGATTCAGCCCCAGCATTTT.

CDR3 bases: TGTGCCAGCATGGTTAGCAGGAACACCGGGGAGCTGTTTTTT. This gives the protein CASMVSRNTGELFF. The V and J genes are TRBV27 and TRBJ2-2; D is unresolved. V lost 7 bases and J 1 base, leaving 10 bases between the germline ends. The CDR3 extends over 14 amino acids. CDR1 MNHEY and CDR2 SMNVEV come from the germline V gene (reference sequence).

This chain uses TRBV7-2 with TRBJ1-2; 8 bases are shared with TRBD1. Germline V lookup: CDR1 SGHTA, CDR2 FQGNSA. V was pared by 4 bases and J by 0 bases, with 4 bases of the junction left unmatched. The CDR3 runs to 15 residues. The CDR3 protein is CASSSGTGPNYGYTF. The CDR3, as DNA: TGTGCCAGCAGCTCCGGGACAGGACCTAACTATGGCTACACCTTC.

The chain carries TRBV29-1 and TRBJ1-2; no clear D. Germline V gene lookup returns CDR1 SQVTM and CDR2 ANQGSEA. Trimming removed 1 base from V and 3 bases from J, with 9 bases in between. CDR3 length: 13 amino acids. The CDR3 is CSVEVGRYYGYTF. The CDR3 bases are TGCAGCGTTGAAGTAGGAAGGTACTATGGCTACACCTTC.

The chain's CDR3 is CASGHNEQFF. The DNA of the CDR3 is TGTGCCAGTGGACACAATGAGCAGTTCTTC. The V call is TRBV5-8, the J call TRBJ2-1, with no clear D. CDR1 SGHTS and CDR2 YDEGEE come from the germline V gene. V was clipped by 8 bases and J by 5 bases, with 5 bases between them. The CDR3 length is 10 residues.

The chain uses TRBV4-2 and TRBJ2-4; 14 bases map to TRBD2. Germline CDR1 is LGHNA and CDR2 is YNFKEQ. With V trimmed by 3 bases and J by 0 bases, 4 bases remained unmatched. The CDR3 length is 18 residues. The CDR3 nucleotides read TGTGCCAGCAGCCACCCGACTAGCGGGAGGGAAGCCAAAAACATTCAGTACTTC. Protein sequence: CASSHPTSGREAKNIQYF.

The chain recombines TRBV7-3 with TRBJ2-2, with 7 bases matching TRBD1. Germline lookup yields CDR1 SGHTA and CDR2 FQGTGA. Trimming cost V 5 bases and J 6 bases; bases outside gene matches: 6. This CDR3 region has 14 residues. In DNA, the CDR3 is TGTGCCAGCAGCGCCATGCAGGGGGCCGGGGAGCTGTTTTTT. Translating gives CASSAMQGAGELFF.

J is TRBJ1-5 and V is TRBV30; D unresolved. Trimming took off 5 bases at V and 7 bases at J, with 15 bases between the two ends. CDR1 and CDR2 (germline): GTSNPN, SVGIG (reference sequence). The CDR3 contains 13 residues. CDR3 sequence reads: CAWARALGQPQHF. The CDR3 DNA reads as TGTGCCTGGGCGAGGGCCTTGGGGCAGCCCCAGCATTTT.

The gene calls are TRBV2 and TRBJ2-7, with a tentative D call TRBD1 (6 bases). CDR3 size: 14 residues. Trimming removed 2 bases from V and 4 bases from J, with 12 bases in between. Germline values: CDR1 SNHLY, CDR2 FYNNEI. CDR3 loop: CASSESQGPYEQYF. The CDR3 bases are TGTGCCAGCAGTGAATCCCAGGGGCCTTACGAGCAGTACTTC.

V usage is TRBV27 and J usage is TRBJ2-3; 13 positions agree with TRBD2. The germline V gene has CDR1 MNHEY and CDR2 SMNVEV (reference sequence). Trimming at V came to 5 bases and at J to 3 bases, leaving 11 bases not matched to a gene. The CDR3 sequence is 18 residues long. CDR3 in amino acids: CASSPRTSGSLGTDTQYF. In DNA, the CDR3 is TGTGCCAGCAGTCCCCGGACTAGCGGGAGTCTAGGGACAGATACGCAGTATTTT.

In DNA form, the CDR3 reads TGTGCCAGCAGCTTAGGGGACCTTCGCGGCGGCAGAGAGCAGTTCTTC. Encoded protein: CASSLGDLRGGREQFF. The chain combines TRBV7-2 with TRBJ2-1; D tentatively reads TRBD1 or TRBD2 (5 bases each). Trimming left V 1 base short and J 10 bases short, with 20 bases between. Germline V CDR1 and CDR2: SGHTA, FQGNSA. The CDR3 sequence is 16 residues long.

J is TRBJ2-7 and V is TRBV6-1; D perhaps matches TRBD2 (5 bases). From germline, CDR1 is MNHNS and CDR2 SASEGT. This CDR3 contains 12 residues. Trimming removed 2 bases at V and 4 bases at J, with 6 bases between. The CDR3 loop is CASSERGYEQYF. The CDR3 DNA is TGTGCCAGCAGTGAAAGAGGGTACGAGCAGTACTTC.

V and J are TRBV28 and TRBJ2-2; 10 bases agree with TRBD2. The CDR3 loop spans 17 amino acids. The V gene end was trimmed by 6 bases and the J gene end by 7 bases; junction bases not matched to a gene: 14. CDR1 and CDR2 (germline): MDHEN, SYDVKM. For the CDR3, the DNA is TGTGCCAGCAGGCCAACCCTAGCGGGAGTGGTGGGCGGGGAGCTGTTTTTT. This codes for CASRPTLAGVVGGELFF.

V is TRBV5-6 and J is TRBJ2-1, with D hard to call. The CDR3 consists of 10 residues. Germline-derived CDR1 and CDR2 are SGHDT and YYEEEE. V was cut by 7 bases and J by 7 bases, with 6 bases left in between. For the CDR3, the DNA is TGTGCCAGCGGGGAAAATGAGCAGTTCTTC. It is translated as CASGENEQFF.

The rearrangement uses TRBV2 and TRBJ2-5, with TRBD2 as a possible D gene (5 bases). Germline V gene data show CDR1 as SNHLY and CDR2 as FYNNEI. V lost 6 bases and J 4 bases, leaving 15 bases between the germline ends. CDR3 length: 14 amino acids. This chain's CDR3 is CASRRNNEGETQYF. The CDR3 nucleotides are TGTGCCAGCAGAAGGAACAACGAGGGAGAGACCCAGTACTTC.